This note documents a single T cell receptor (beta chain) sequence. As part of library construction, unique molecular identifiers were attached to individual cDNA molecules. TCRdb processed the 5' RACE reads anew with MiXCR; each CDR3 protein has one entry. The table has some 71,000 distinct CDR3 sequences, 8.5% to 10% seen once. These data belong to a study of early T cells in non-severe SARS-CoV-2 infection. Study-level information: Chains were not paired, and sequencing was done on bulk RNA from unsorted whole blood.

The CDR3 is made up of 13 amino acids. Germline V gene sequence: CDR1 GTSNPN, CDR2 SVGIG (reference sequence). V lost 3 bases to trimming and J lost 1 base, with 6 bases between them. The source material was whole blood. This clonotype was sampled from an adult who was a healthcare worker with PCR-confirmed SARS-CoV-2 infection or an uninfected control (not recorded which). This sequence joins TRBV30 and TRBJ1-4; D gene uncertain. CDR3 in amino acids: CAWSGETNEKLFF. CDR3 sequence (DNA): TGTGCCTGGAGCGGGGAAACTAATGAAAAACTGTTTTTT.